These T cell receptor beta chains were read from a single sample in a study of identical twins. One entry per CDR3 protein results from TCRdb running MiXCR on the 5' RACE reads. The profile shows 500,000 or so distinct CDR3 sequences, roughly a fifth of them singletons. This same sample was also taken into another study, of T cells expressing NK-cell markers.

Sequencing was performed on CD4+ T cells sorted from blood. These receptor sequences come from a woman between 18 and 29 years old in good health. The CDR3 runs from the conserved cysteine through the conserved F or W. A D gene is named only where the DNA matches it firmly. Some rows mark clone size as missing; the rest say once, few, many or name a class of expanded clone.

d_gene,abundance,j_gene,v_gene,CDR3nt,CDR3aa
-,many,TRBJ1-1,TRBV10-1,TGCGCCAGCAGTGAGTCGTCAGGGAGCCCTGAAGCTTTCTTT,CASSESSGSPEAFF
-,-,TRBJ1-1,TRBV12-3/TRBV12-4,TGTGCCAGCGGTAAGGGGCAGATTTACACTGAAGCTTTCTTT,CASGKGQIYTEAFF
-,few,TRBJ1-6,TRBV20-1,TGCAGTGCTAGATCTTCGGGGCCCAGGTCACCCCTCCACTTT,CSARSSGPRSPLHF
-,-,TRBJ1-1,TRBV7-2,TGTGCCAGCAGCTTAAGCGGATCGAACACTGAAGCTTTCTTT,CASSLSGSNTEAFF
-,-,TRBJ1-1,TRBV6-5,TGTGCCAGCAGTTACTCCACGGCCGCTGAAGCTTTCTTT,CASSYSTAAEAFF
-,-,TRBJ2-2,TRBV7-3,TGTGCCAGCAGCTTCCAGTCTACCGGGGAGCTGTTTTTT,CASSFQSTGELFF
-,-,TRBJ1-1,TRBV3-1,TGTGCCAGCAGCCAACACGGACAGAACACTGAAGCTTTCTTT,CASSQHGQNTEAFF
-,-,TRBJ2-6,TRBV15,TGTGCCACCAGCAGGGGGGACGGGGCCAACGTCCTGACTTTC,CATSRGDGANVLTF
-,-,TRBJ2-5,TRBV20-1,TGCAGTCCAACAGGGCACCAAGAGACCCAGTACTTC,CSPTGHQETQYF
-,few,TRBJ1-1,TRBV9,TGTGCCAGCAGCCCGGGTGGAGCAGGCACTGAAGCTTTCTTT,CASSPGGAGTEAFF
-,few,TRBJ1-1,TRBV10-3,TGTGCCATCAGTGTAGGTGGGTCGAACACTGAAGCTTTCTTT,CAISVGGSNTEAFF
-,few,TRBJ2-5,TRBV20-1,TGCAGTGCTAGCCTATTGGGTACCTTCCAAGAGACCCAGTACTTC,CSASLLGTFQETQYF
-,-,TRBJ1-1,TRBV15,TGTGCCACCAGCGTACACACTGAAGCTTTCTTT,CATSVHTEAFF
TRBD1,-,TRBJ1-2,TRBV6-5,TGTGCCAGCAATTTCGTCCGGGACAGGGGGGAAGGCTACACCTTC,CASNFVRDRGEGYTF
-,many,TRBJ1-2,TRBV12-3/TRBV12-4,TGTGCCAGCAGTCGAACAGGGAAATATGGCTACACCTTC,CASSRTGKYGYTF
-,-,TRBJ1-1,TRBV10-3,TGTGCCATCAGTGAGTCTATGGCAGGAGGGGCTGAAGCTTTCTTT,CAISESMAGGAEAFF
-,-,TRBJ1-2,TRBV7-3,TGTGCCAGCAGCTTAAGGAGGGGAGATAGAACTGGCTACACCTTC,CASSLRRGDRTGYTF
-,-,TRBJ1-5,TRBV15,TGTGCCACCAGCAGAGATCTGCGAAATCAGCCCCAGCATTTT,CATSRDLRNQPQHF
-,-,TRBJ2-5,TRBV29-1,TGCAGCGTTGAAATCCCTAACACTCAAGAGACCCAGTACTTC,CSVEIPNTQETQYF
-,-,TRBJ2-2,TRBV5-1,TGCGCCAGCAGCTTGGAACTAGCAACGACCGGGGAGCTGTTTTTT,CASSLELATTGELFF
-,-,TRBJ2-7,TRBV27,TGTGCCAGCAGTTATAGCGGAACCTACGAGCAGTACTTC,CASSYSGTYEQYF
TRBD1,few,TRBJ1-2,TRBV6-2/TRBV6-3,TGTGCCAGCACCGTACAGGGGCTTAACTATGGCTACACCTTC,CASTVQGLNYGYTF
-,few,TRBJ2-7,TRBV6-5,TGTGCCAGCAGTTACAGGGAGACAAACTACGAGCAGTACTTC,CASSYRETNYEQYF
-,-,TRBJ1-1,TRBV6-2/TRBV6-3,TGTGCCAGCAGTTACGCCGGAGGGTATTCTGAAGCTTTCTTT,CASSYAGGYSEAFF
-,few,TRBJ2-1,TRBV20-1,TGCAGTGCGGTAGTAGCTAGCGATGAGCAGTTCTTC,CSAVVASDEQFF
-,many,TRBJ2-1,TRBV10-3,TGTGCCAGTGGGGTTGACAGGAATGAGCAGTTCTTC,CASGVDRNEQFF
-,few,TRBJ2-4,TRBV27,TGTGCCAGCACAAAGGGGGGAATCGAAGCCAAAAACATTCAGTACTTC,CASTKGGIEAKNIQYF
TRBD1,few,TRBJ1-1,TRBV5-1,TGCGCCAGCAGCGTGGACAGGGGGGGGACTGAAGCTTTCTTT,CASSVDRGGTEAFF
-,-,TRBJ2-5,TRBV2,TGTGCCAGCGACGTGACAGGTCACCAAGAGACCCAGTACTTC,CASDVTGHQETQYF
TRBD2,many,TRBJ2-7,TRBV10-3,TGTGCCATCAGGACTAGCGGGAGCCCATACTCCTACGAGCAGTACTTC,CAIRTSGSPYSYEQYF
TRBD1,-,TRBJ2-7,TRBV27,TGTGCCAGCAGTCAATCCGGGACAGGGGTCGAGCAGTACTTC,CASSQSGTGVEQYF
-,-,TRBJ2-4,TRBV12-3/TRBV12-4,TGTGCCAGCAGTACGTGGGCCAAAAACATTCAGTACTTC,CASSTWAKNIQYF